This TCR beta chain was found in a study of T cell changes during pregnancy in multiple sclerosis. Clones were read by immunoSEQ multiplex PCR, and TCRdb kept only the in-frame ones, dropping some. Here the sample spans roughly 99,000 clones, approximately 90% being singletons. This CDR3 region has 16 residues. J lost 5 bases, V lost 4 bases, and 7 bases had no gene match. CDR1 SGHTA and CDR2 FQGTGA come from the germline V gene. Sequences were derived from peripheral blood, sampled in the third trimester of pregnancy. This receptor was taken from a female donor in good health, enrolled as a control in a pregnancy study. The rearrangement joins TRBV7-3 to TRBJ2-1; 11 bases are shared with TRBD2. CDR3 sequence reads: CASSSHGLAGDNEQFF. The CDR3, as DNA: TGTGCCAGCAGCTCCCACGGACTAGCGGGCGACAATGAGCAGTTCTTC.